The 2 T cell receptor beta chains listed next were all sequenced from one sample in a study of blood T cells in healthy people across ages. A second PCR, run for 7 to 11 cycles, used a sample-barcoded 5' primer plus a J-beta primer mix. TCRdb independently ran MiXCR on the 5' RACE reads; one entry per CDR3 protein. The table shows approximately 2,000,000 distinct CDR3 sequences, with more than 35% occurring only once. The specimen sequenced was blood. These receptors came from a human donor in good health.

Turning to this clonotype: One end of the junction does not line up with germline, which may come from a read error. The V and J genes are TRBV7-8 and TRBJ2-2; 11 positions match TRBD1. The CDR3 spans 17 residues. Germline CDR1 reads SGHVS; CDR2 reads FQNEAQ. Here the CDR3 DNA reads TGTGCCAGCAGCTCGCCGGGACAGGGGGAGAACACCGGGGGGCTGTTTTTT. It specifies CASSSPGQGENTGGLFF.

The chain links TRBV27 to TRBJ2-1, with D maybe TRBD1 (5 bases). Per germline, CDR1 MNHEY and CDR2 SMNVEV (reference sequence). The V and J ends lost 10 bases and 4 bases respectively, with 11 bases between them. The CDR3 runs to 12 residues. This CDR3 is CATPGLYNEQFF. DNA of the CDR3: TGTGCCACACCAGGGTTATACAATGAGCAGTTCTTC.